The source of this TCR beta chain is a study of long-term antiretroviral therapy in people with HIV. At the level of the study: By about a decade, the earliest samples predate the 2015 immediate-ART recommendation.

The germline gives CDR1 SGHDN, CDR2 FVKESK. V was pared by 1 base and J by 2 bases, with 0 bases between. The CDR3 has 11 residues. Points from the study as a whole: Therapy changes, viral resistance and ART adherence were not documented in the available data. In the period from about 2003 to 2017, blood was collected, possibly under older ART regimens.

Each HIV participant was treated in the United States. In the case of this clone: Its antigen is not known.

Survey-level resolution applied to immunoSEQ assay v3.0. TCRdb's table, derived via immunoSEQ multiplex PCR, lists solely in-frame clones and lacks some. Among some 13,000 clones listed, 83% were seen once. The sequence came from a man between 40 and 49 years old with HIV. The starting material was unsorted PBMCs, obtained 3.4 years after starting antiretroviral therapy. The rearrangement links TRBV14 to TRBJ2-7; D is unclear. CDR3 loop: CASSQAYEQYF. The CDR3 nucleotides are TGTGCCAGCAGCCAAGCCTACGAGCAGTACTTC.